This T cell receptor (beta chain) stems from a study of T cells after yellow fever vaccination. General study results and limits: The CD4 and CD8 compartments had a small share of their clonotypes in common. Reappearance after the booster was observed for most primary-vaccination clones (96% CD4, about 91% CD8).

In TCRdb, the 5' RACE reads were re-called with MiXCR into one record per CDR3 protein. The data contain 95,000 to 100,000 distinct CDR3 sequences, about 6% of them seen just once; the ten biggest clones take up approximately 39%. For this clonotype: Antigen unknown.

V lost 6 bases and J lost 8, with 8 bases in between. This CDR3 has 10 amino acids. Germline V gives CDR1 DFQATT, CDR2 SNEGSKA (reference sequence). This receptor was taken from a man younger than 30 who received the YFV17D yellow fever vaccine. This chain links TRBV20-1 with TRBJ2-1; D gene ambiguous. The material was CD8+ T cells sorted from PBMCs, obtained 10 days after the yellow fever booster vaccination. The CDR3 is CSADVDEQFF. The DNA for the CDR3 is TGCAGTGCCGACGTGGATGAGCAGTTCTTC.